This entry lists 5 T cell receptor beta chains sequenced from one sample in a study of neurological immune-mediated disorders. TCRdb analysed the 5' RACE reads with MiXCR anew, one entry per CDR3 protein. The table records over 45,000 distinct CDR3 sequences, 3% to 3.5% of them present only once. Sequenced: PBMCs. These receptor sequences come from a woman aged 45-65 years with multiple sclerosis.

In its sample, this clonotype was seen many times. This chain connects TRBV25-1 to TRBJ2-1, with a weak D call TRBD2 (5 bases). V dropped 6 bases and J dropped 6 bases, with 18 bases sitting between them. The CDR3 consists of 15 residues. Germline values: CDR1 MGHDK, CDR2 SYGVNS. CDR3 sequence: CASSPEGAFINEQFF. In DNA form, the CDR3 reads TGTGCCAGCAGCCCAGAGGGAGCTTTTATCAATGAGCAGTTCTTC.

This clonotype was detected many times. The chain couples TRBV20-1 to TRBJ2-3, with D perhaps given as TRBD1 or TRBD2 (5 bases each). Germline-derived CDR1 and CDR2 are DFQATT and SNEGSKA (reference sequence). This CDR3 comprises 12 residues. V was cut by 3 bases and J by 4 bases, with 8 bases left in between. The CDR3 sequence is CSASQGADTQYF. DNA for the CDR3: TGCAGTGCTAGCCAGGGAGCAGATACGCAGTATTTT.

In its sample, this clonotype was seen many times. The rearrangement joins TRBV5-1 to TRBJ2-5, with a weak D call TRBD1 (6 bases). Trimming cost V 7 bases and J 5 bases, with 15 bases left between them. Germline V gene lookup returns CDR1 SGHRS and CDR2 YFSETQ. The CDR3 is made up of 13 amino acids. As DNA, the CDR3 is TGCGCCAGCGCCATGACAGGTTCGGAGACCCAGTACTTC. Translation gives CASAMTGSETQYF.

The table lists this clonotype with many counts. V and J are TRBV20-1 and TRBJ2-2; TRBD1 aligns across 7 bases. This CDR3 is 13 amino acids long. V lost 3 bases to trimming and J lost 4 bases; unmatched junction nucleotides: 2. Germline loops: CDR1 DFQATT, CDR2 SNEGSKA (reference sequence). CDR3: CSASQGVTGELFF. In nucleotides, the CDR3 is TGCAGTGCTAGCCAGGGGGTCACCGGGGAGCTGTTTTTT.

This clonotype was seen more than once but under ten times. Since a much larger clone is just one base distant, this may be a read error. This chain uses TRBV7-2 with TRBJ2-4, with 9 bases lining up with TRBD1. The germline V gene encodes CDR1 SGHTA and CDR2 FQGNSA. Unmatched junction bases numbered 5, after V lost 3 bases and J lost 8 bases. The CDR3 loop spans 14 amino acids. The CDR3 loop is CASSFLTGGDIQYF. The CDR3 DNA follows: TGTGCCAGCAGCTTCTTAACAGGGGGCGACATTCAGTACTTC.